This T cell receptor beta chain was sequenced during a study of blood T cell repertoires in COVID-19. Across the whole study: Nucleic acid was either cDNA or gDNA, and it came from T cells, B-cell-depleted T cells, or PBMCs.

This clone was seen more than once but under ten times. Data came from immunoSEQ multiplex PCR; TCRdb stores just in-frame clones and leaves some out. This sample has about 190,000 clones, with more than 60% found just once. Germline CDR1 reads LNHDA; CDR2 reads SQIVND (reference sequence). With 1 base removed from V and 0 bases from J, the gap between germline ends came to 9 bases. The CDR3 has 15 residues. The sequencing input was peripheral blood. The V gene is TRBV19, the J gene TRBJ1-1, with a possible D match to TRBD1 (6 bases). This TCR came from a man aged 50 to 60 who had recovered from COVID-19. CDR3 loop: CASSIGDTMNTEAFF. The CDR3 region has the DNA TGTGCCAGTAGTATAGGGGACACCATGAACACTGAAGCTTTCTTT.